Listed below are T cell receptor beta chains from one sample, sequenced in a study of beta chain features in type 1 diabetes. Profiled with immunoSEQ multiplex PCR; TCRdb holds only in-frame clones, not every one. This table holds some 150,000 clones, 11% found once. What was sequenced was central memory CD4+ T cells from blood. The source of these receptors is a man younger than 35 in good health. Each CDR3 is given with its conserved first and last residue. A D gene is named only where the DNA matches it firmly. Not all rows give a size; the values are once, few, many and, for expanded clones, a class.

j_call	v_call	d_call	clone_size	cdr3_aa	cdr3_nt
TRBJ2-7	TRBV29-1	.	few	CSVGSGSRREQYF	TGCAGCGTTGGTTCAGGGTCTCGTCGGGAGCAGTACTTC
TRBJ2-3	TRBV4-2	.	.	CASSQDLSGGDGNGDTQYF	TGTGCCAGCAGCCAAGATCTTTCGGGGGGCGATGGGAATGGAGATACGCAGTATTTT
TRBJ1-1	TRBV10-3	TRBD1	few	CAITTGVKNTEAFF	TGTGCCATCACGACAGGGGTGAAGAACACTGAAGCTTTCTTT
TRBJ2-3	TRBV12-5	.	.	CASGVTPRTDTQYF	TGTGCTAGTGGTGTGACCCCCCGCACAGATACGCAGTATTTT
TRBJ2-7	TRBV7-2	.	.	CASSPFNYEQYF	TGTGCCAGCAGCCCCTTTAACTACGAGCAGTACTTC
TRBJ2-3	TRBV7-2	TRBD2	few	CASGYSGGTRTDTQYF	TGTGCCAGCGGATATAGCGGGGGGACCCGCACAGATACGCAGTATTTT
TRBJ1-5	TRBV10-3	.	few	CAIRRDSNQPQHF	TGTGCCATCCGGAGGGATAGCAATCAGCCCCAGCATTTT
TRBJ1-5	TRBV6-5	.	.	CASSSTSGPSNQPQHF	TGTGCCAGCAGTTCAACTTCGGGGCCTAGCAATCAGCCCCAGCATTTT
TRBJ1-4	TRBV18	.	few	CASSRTASLGEKLFF	TGTGCCAGCTCACGCACCGCCTCCCTTGGGGAAAAACTGTTTTTT
TRBJ2-1	TRBV2	TRBD1	.	CASRARDRDNEQFF	TGTGCCAGCAGGGCTCGGGACAGAGACAATGAGCAGTTCTTC
TRBJ2-3	TRBV7-2	TRBD2	few	CASSYRGSGTDTQYF	TGTGCCAGCAGCTATCGCGGGAGCGGCACAGATACGCAGTATTTT
TRBJ2-7	TRBV7-2	.	.	CASSLEGGSYEQYF	TGTGCCAGCAGCTTAGAAGGAGGTTCCTACGAGCAGTACTTC
TRBJ2-7	TRBV6-6	.	few	CASSPSPGFEQYF	TGTGCCAGCAGTCCTTCCCCAGGGTTCGAGCAGTACTTC
TRBJ1-5	TRBV29-1	TRBD1	.	CSVADRGNQPQHF	TGCAGCGTTGCGGACAGGGGCAATCAGCCCCAGCATTTT
TRBJ2-3	TRBV18	.	.	CASSPISDTQYF	TGTGCCAGCTCACCCATATCAGATACGCAGTATTTT
TRBJ2-3	TRBV28	TRBD1	.	CASSLSGQGTQYF	TGTGCCAGCAGTTTATCGGGACAGGGCACGCAGTATTTT